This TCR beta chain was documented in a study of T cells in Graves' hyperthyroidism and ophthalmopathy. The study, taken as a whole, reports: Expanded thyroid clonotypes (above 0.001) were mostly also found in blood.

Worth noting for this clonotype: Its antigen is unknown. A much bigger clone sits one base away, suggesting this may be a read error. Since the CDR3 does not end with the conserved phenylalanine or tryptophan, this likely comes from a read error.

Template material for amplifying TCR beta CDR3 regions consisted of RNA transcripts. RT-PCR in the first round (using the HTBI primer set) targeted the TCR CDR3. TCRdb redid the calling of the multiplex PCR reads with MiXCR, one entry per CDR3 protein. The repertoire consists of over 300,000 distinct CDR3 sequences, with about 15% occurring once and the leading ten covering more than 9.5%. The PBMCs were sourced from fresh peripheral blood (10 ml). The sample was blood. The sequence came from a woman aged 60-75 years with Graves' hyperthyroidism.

The CDR3 here is CASSQTGAGTYEQYL. The CDR3 DNA reads TGTGCCAGCAGCCAAACAGGGGCGGGAACCTACGAGCAGTACCTC. The rearrangement joins TRBV11-2 to TRBJ2-7; D possibly corresponds to TRBD1 (7 bases). This CDR3 is 15 amino acids long. Germline CDR1 and CDR2: SGHAT and FQNNGV. Trimming removed 5 bases from V and 2 bases from J, with 16 bases in between.